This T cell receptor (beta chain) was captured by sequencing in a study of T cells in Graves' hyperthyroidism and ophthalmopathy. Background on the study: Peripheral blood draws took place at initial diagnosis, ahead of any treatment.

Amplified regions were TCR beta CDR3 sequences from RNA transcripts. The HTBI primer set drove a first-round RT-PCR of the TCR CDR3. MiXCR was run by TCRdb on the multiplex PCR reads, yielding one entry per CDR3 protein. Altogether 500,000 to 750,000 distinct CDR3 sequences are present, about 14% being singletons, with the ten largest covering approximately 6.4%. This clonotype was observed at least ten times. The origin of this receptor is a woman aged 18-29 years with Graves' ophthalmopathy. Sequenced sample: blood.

The chain's CDR3 is CASSRETGDVTGELFF. CDR3 coding DNA: TGTGCCAGTAGTAGAGAGACAGGGGATGTCACCGGGGAGCTGTTTTTT. The chain employs TRBV19 and TRBJ2-2; 8 bases agree with TRBD1. The germline CDR1 and CDR2 sequences are LNHDA and SQIVND (reference sequence). The trim removed 4 bases at V and 4 bases at J, leaving 8 bases unmatched. The CDR3 runs 16 residues.